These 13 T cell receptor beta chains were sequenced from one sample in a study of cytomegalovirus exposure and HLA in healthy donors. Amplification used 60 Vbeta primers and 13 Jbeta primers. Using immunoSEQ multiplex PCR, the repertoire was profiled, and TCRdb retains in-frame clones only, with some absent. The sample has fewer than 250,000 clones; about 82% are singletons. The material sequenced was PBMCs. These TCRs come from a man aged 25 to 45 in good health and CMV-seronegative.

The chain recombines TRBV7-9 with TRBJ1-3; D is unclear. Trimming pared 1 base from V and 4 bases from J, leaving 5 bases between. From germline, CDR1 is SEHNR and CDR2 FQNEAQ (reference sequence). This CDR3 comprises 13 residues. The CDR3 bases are TGTGCCAGCAGCTTAGGAGGGGGAAACACCATATATTTT. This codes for CASSLGGGNTIYF.

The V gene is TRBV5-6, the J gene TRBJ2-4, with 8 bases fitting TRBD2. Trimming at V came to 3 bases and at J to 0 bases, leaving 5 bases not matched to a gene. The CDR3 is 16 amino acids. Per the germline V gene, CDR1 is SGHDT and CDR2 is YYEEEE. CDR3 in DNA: TGTGCCAGCAGCTCCGGGGGGGTCCTAGCCAAAAACATTCAGTACTTC. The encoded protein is CASSSGGVLAKNIQYF.

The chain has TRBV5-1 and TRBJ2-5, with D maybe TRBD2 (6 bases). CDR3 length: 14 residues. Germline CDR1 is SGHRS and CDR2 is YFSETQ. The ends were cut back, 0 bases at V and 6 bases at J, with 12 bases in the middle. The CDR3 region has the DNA TGCGCCAGCAGCTTGGAGAGTAGCGGAAAGACCCAGTACTTC. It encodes CASSLESSGKTQYF. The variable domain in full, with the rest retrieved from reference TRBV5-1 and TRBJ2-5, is KAGVTQTPRYLIKTRGQQVTLSCSPISGHRSVSWYQQTPGQGLQFLFEYFSETQRNKGNFPGRFSGRQFSNSRSEMNVSTLELGDSALYLCASSLESSGKTQYFGPGTRLLVL.

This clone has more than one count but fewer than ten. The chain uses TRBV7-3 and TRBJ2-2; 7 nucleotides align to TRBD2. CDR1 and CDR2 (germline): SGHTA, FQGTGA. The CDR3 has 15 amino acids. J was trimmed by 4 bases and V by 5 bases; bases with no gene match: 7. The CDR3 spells CASSPATGGTGELFF. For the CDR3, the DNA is TGTGCCAGCAGCCCGGCTACGGGGGGCACCGGGGAGCTGTTTTTT.

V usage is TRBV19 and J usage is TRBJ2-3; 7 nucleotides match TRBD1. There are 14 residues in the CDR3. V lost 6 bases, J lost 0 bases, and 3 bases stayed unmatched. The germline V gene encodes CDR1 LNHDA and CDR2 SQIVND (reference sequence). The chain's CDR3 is CASSYRGSTDTQYF. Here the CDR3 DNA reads TGTGCCAGTAGCTACAGGGGTAGCACAGATACGCAGTATTTT.

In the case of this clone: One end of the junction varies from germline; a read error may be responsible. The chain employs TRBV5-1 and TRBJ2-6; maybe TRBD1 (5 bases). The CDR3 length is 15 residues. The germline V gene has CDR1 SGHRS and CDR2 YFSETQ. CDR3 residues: CASSAGGAGASVLTF. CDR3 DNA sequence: TGCGCCAGCAGCGCCGGTGGAGCTGGGGCCAGCGTCCTGACTTTC.

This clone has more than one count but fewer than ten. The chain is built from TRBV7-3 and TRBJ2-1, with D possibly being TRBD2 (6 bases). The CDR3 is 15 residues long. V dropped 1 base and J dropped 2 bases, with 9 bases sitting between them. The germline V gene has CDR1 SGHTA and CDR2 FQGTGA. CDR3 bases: TGTGCCAGCAGCTTAATGCGGGGTACCTACAATGAGCAGTTCTTC. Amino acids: CASSLMRGTYNEQFF.

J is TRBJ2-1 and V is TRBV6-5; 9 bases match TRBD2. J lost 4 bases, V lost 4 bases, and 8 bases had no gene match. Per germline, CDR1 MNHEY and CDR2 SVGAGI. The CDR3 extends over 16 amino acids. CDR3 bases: TGTGCCAGCAGTTTGGGGCTAGCGGGGCTATACAATGAGCAGTTCTTC. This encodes CASSLGLAGLYNEQFF.

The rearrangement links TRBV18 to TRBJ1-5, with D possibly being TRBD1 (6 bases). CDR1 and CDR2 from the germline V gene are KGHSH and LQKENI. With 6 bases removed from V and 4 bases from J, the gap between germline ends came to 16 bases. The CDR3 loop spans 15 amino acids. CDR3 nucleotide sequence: TGTGCCAGCTCGTCCGGACAGATAATAAATCAGCCCCAGCATTTT. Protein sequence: CASSSGQIINQPQHF.

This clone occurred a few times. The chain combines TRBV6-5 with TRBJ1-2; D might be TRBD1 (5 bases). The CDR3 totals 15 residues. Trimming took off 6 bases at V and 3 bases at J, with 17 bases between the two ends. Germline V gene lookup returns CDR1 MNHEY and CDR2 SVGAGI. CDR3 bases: TGTGCCAGCAGGACTGGGACTCAGGCCTACTATGGCTACACCTTC. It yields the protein CASRTGTQAYYGYTF.

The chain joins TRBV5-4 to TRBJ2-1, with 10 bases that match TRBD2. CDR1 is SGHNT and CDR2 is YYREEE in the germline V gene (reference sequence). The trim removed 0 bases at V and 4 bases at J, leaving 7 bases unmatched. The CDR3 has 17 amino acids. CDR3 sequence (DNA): TGTGCCAGCAGCTTGGGGATGAGTAGCGGGGGGTACAATGAGCAGTTCTTC. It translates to CASSLGMSSGGYNEQFF.

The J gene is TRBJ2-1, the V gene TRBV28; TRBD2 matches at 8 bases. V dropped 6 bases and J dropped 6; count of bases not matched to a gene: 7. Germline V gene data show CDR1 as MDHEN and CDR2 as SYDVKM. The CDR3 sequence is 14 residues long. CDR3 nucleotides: TGTGCCAGCAGACCCGGGGGGGCCATCAATGAGCAGTTCTTC. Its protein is CASRPGGAINEQFF. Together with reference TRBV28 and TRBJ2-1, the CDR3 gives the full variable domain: DVKVTQSSRYLVKRTGEKVFLECVQDMDHENMFWYRQDPGLGLRLIYFSYDVKMKEKGDIPEGYSVSREKKERFSLILESASTNQTSMYLCASRPGGAINEQFFGPGTRLTVL.

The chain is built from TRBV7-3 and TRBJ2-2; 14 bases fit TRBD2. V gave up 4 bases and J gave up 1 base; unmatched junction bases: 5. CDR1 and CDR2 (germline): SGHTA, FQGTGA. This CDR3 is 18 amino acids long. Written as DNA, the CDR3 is TGTGCCAGCAGCTCTGGACTAGCGGGGGGCCGGAACACCGGGGAGCTGTTTTTT. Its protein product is CASSSGLAGGRNTGELFF.